This T cell receptor beta chain was recovered during a study of regulatory T cells in long-lasting Graves disease. This sample's time point: persistent/refractory GD, antithyroid drugs over 5 years with positive TRAb. PBMCs provided the RNA from which the TCR library was made. For TCR beta, libraries came from iRepertoire HTBI primers and Arm-PCR of CDR3 regions. Study processing details: Samples jointly harbored fewer than 65 TRBV and 14 TRBJ segments. TCRdb re-called the multiplex PCR reads with MiXCR, one entry per CDR3 protein. The V and J calls were not made by the authors but by TCRdb's processing. The table lists around 400,000 distinct CDR3 sequences, roughly a quarter of them singletons. The CDR3 is made up of 16 amino acids. Germline lookup yields CDR1 KGHSH and CDR2 LQKENI. V was clipped by 5 bases and J by 2 bases; unmatched bases: 7. With respect to this clonotype: Its antigen is unidentified.

Study-level findings and limits: Persistent disease favored TRBV28, TRBJ1-2 and TRBJ2-5. TCR diversity was lower in persistent Graves' patients than in newly diagnosed ones.

The chain has TRBV18 and TRBJ2-3; 10 bases map to TRBD2. This TCR was sampled from a female donor with Graves disease. The sample here was peripheral blood mononuclear cells (PBMCs), taken when the disease was refractory, from a patient treated with antithyroid drugs. This chain's CDR3 is CASSGGLADFTDTQYF. The CDR3 bases are TGTGCCAGCTCAGGAGGACTAGCGGATTTCACAGATACGCAGTATTTT.